This T cell receptor beta chain is from a study of blood T cells in healthy people across ages. Trimming cost V 4 bases and J 3 bases; bases outside gene matches: 2. The CDR3 has 15 residues. A second about 7 to 12 cycle PCR used barcoded and J-beta primers. Each CDR3 protein is one row after TCRdb ran MiXCR on the 5' RACE reads. The table shows over 1,200,000 distinct CDR3 sequences, with roughly 59% occurring only once. The rearrangement uses TRBV12-3 or TRBV12-4 and TRBJ2-7, with 14 bases matching TRBD2. The clonotype originates from a man between 18 and 35 years old in good health. The specimen was blood. CDR3 protein: CASSSGTSGGYEQYF. CDR3 DNA sequence: TGTGCCAGCAGTTCCGGGACTAGCGGGGGCTACGAGCAGTACTTC.